The clone carrying this TCR beta chain has only one observation. Original analysis: Amplifying reference gene primers gave estimates of nucleated cell counts. TCRdb's copy holds only in-frame clones and misses some; the assay was immunoSEQ multiplex PCR. V and J calls and clone size follow that table, whereas D and trimming were derived from the DNA. The sample lists 130,000 to 150,000 clones; roughly 88% were seen once. The data originate from a study of blood T cell repertoires in COVID-19. Study at large: The origin of the acute and convalescent COVID-19 samples was the United States, Italy and Spain. Nucleic acid was either cDNA or gDNA, and it came from T cells, B-cell-depleted T cells, or PBMCs.

CDR1 and CDR2 from the germline V gene are ENHRY and SYGVKD. The CDR3 has 16 residues. V lost 7 bases to trimming and J lost 0 bases; unmatched junction nucleotides: 6. This sequence joins TRBV10-3 and TRBJ1-5; 10 bases align to TRBD1. Sequenced sample: peripheral blood. The TCR comes from a man in his sixties with active or convalescent COVID-19. DNA of the CDR3: TGTGCCATCAAAGAGGACAGGGGGAATAGCAATCAGCCCCAGCATTTT. It is translated as CAIKEDRGNSNQPQHF.